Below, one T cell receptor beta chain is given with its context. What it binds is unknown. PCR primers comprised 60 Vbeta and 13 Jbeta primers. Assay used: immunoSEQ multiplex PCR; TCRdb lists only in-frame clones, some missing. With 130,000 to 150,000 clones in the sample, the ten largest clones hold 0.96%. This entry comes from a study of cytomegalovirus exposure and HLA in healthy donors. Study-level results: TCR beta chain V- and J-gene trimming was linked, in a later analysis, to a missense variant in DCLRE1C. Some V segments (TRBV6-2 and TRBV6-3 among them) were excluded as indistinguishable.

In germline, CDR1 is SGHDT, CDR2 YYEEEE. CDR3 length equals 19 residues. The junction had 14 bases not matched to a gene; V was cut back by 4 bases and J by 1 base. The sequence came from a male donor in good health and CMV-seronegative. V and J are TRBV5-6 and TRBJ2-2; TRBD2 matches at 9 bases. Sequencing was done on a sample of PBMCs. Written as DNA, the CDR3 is TGTGCCAGCAGCCCGCGGGGGGGGCAGACCGGCCTGAACACCGGGGAGCTGTTTTTT. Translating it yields CASSPRGGQTGLNTGELFF. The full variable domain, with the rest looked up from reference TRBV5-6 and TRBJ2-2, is DAGVTQSPTHLIKTRGQQVTLRCSPKSGHDTVSWYQQALGQGPQFIFQYYEEEERQRGNFPDRFSGHQFPNYSSELNVNALLLGDSALYLCASSPRGGQTGLNTGELFFGEGSRLTVL.